The 24 T cell receptor beta chains presented below share a single source sample, sequenced in a study of technical replicates of blood from several donors. TCRdb's table, derived via immunoSEQ multiplex PCR, lists solely in-frame clones and lacks some. The sample includes 45,000 to 65,000 clones, more than 90% seen only once; the top ten take about 3%. The sequencing sample was made of PBMCs. These receptors were taken from a human donor in good health. Some clones in this sample may be carry-over from other donors' samples.

The table lists this clone with a count of one. This sequence joins TRBV25-1 and TRBJ1-2; D call uncertain. Trimming stripped 3 bases from V and 8 bases from J, with 19 bases between. This CDR3 is built from 15 residues. The germline gives CDR1 MGHDK, CDR2 SYGVNS. In DNA form, the CDR3 reads TGTGCCAGCAGTGACTCACGGGGAGCCGCCCGGGGCTACACCTTC. Translation: CASSDSRGAARGYTF.

The chain has TRBV4-3 and TRBJ2-2; D possibly corresponds to TRBD1 (5 bases). The CDR3 has 17 amino acids. The V gene lost 0 bases and the J gene lost 1 base, with 12 bases spanning the gap. Germline CDR1 LGHNA, CDR2 YSLEER. This chain's CDR3 is CASSQDWAGRNTGELFF. The CDR3 DNA is TGCGCCAGCAGCCAAGATTGGGCAGGGCGGAACACCGGGGAGCTGTTTTTT.

The rearrangement joins TRBV19 to TRBJ1-2, with a possible D match to TRBD1 (6 bases). This CDR3 contains 13 residues. Germline-derived CDR1 and CDR2 are LNHDA and SQIVND (reference sequence). V was cut by 5 bases and J by 3 bases, with 10 bases left in between. The CDR3 loop is CASSPKGDYGYTF. In nucleotides, the CDR3 is TGTGCCAGTAGTCCTAAGGGGGACTATGGCTACACCTTC.

This chain connects TRBV19 to TRBJ2-7, with 8 bases matching TRBD1. The germline gives CDR1 LNHDA, CDR2 SQIVND (reference sequence). The V segment lost 4 bases and the J segment 5 bases; nucleotides outside the gene matches: 10. This CDR3 is built from 15 residues. The CDR3 spells CASSNTGGGGHEQYF. CDR3 nucleotide sequence: TGTGCCAGTAGTAATACAGGGGGAGGTGGGCACGAGCAGTACTTC.

This clone is a singleton in its sample. This rearrangement joins TRBV4-1 to TRBJ1-5, with 9 bases that match TRBD1. Germline V gene sequence: CDR1 MGHRA, CDR2 YSYEKL. V lost 3 bases to trimming and J lost 5 bases; unmatched junction nucleotides: 5. This CDR3 is built from 15 residues. The CDR3 DNA sequence: TGCGCCAGCAGCCAGGCCGACAGGGGGTATCAGCCCCAGCATTTT. It yields the protein CASSQADRGYQPQHF.

Only one count was recorded for this clone. The chain employs TRBV10-3 and TRBJ1-4; 7 nucleotides match TRBD1. This CDR3 is built from 15 residues. The germline V gene encodes CDR1 ENHRY and CDR2 SYGVKD. After removal of 0 bases from V and 5 bases from J, the junction contained 3 bases not matched to a gene. As DNA, the CDR3 is TGTGCCATCAGTGAGTCCGGGGGACAGAATGAAAAACTGTTTTTT. It yields the protein CAISESGGQNEKLFF.

The rearrangement joins TRBV5-1 to TRBJ2-5; tentatively, D is TRBD1 (7 bases). With 7 bases removed from V and 2 bases from J, the gap between germline ends came to 12 bases. This CDR3 region has 13 residues. Germline CDR1 is SGHRS and CDR2 is YFSETQ. DNA of the CDR3: TGCGCCAGCGCAGGGGGGTGGCAAGAGACCCAGTACTTC. Translated: CASAGGWQETQYF.

As DNA, the CDR3 is TGTGCCAGCAGCTTAGCGGGCTTTTTAGGAGTAGCGGGAGAAGGGGAGACCCAGTACTTC. Protein product: CASSLAGFLGVAGEGETQYF. The rearrangement joins TRBV7-2 to TRBJ2-5; TRBD2 aligns across 9 bases. Germline trimming cut 0 bases from V and 5 bases from J; bases unmatched to any gene: 19. The germline CDR1 and CDR2 sequences are SGHTA and FQGNSA. CDR3 size: 20 residues.

V gene TRBV5-1 combines with J gene TRBJ2-2, with TRBD2 matching 10 bases. Germline trimming cut 5 bases from V and 4 bases from J; bases unmatched to any gene: 17. The V gene's germline CDR1 is SGHRS and CDR2 YFSETQ. The CDR3 totals 19 residues. The CDR3 here is CASRPPSASGRGGTGELFF. The CDR3 DNA reads TGCGCCAGCAGACCCCCTTCGGCTAGCGGGAGAGGTGGCACCGGGGAGCTGTTTTTT.

The CDR3 DNA is TGTGCCATCAGAGACAGGGGTGGTGAGCCCCAGCATTTT. Translated: CAIRDRGGEPQHF. The chain has TRBV10-3 and TRBJ1-5, with TRBD1 matching 8 bases. Trimming cost V 6 bases and J 8 bases; bases outside gene matches: 6. CDR1 is ENHRY, CDR2 SYGVKD, per germline. The CDR3 runs to 13 residues.

The V gene is TRBV2, the J gene TRBJ1-2; D unclear. Germline loops: CDR1 SNHLY, CDR2 FYNNEI. The ends were cut back, 3 bases at V and 8 bases at J, with 4 bases in the middle. The CDR3 is made up of 10 amino acids. As DNA, the CDR3 is TGTGCCAGCAGTGACCGGGGCTACACCTTC. Translated: CASSDRGYTF.

This clone has a single count. This chain joins TRBV18 and TRBJ2-1, with a weak D call TRBD2 (5 bases). Germline V lookup: CDR1 KGHSH, CDR2 LQKENI. The germline V and J ends were trimmed by 3 bases and 3 bases, with 12 bases remaining between them. This CDR3 contains 15 residues. CDR3 loop: CASSPSGVFYNEQFF. CDR3 in DNA: TGTGCCAGCTCACCTTCCGGGGTTTTCTACAATGAGCAGTTCTTC.

This clone was seen more than once but under ten times. DNA for the CDR3: TGTGCCTGGAGTGACACCCTTGAAGCTTTCTTT. Translating it yields CAWSDTLEAFF. The chain recombines TRBV30 with TRBJ1-1; D ambiguous. Germline CDR1 is GTSNPN and CDR2 is SVGIG (reference sequence). There are 11 residues in the CDR3. The V gene lost 1 base and the J gene lost 7 bases, with 7 bases spanning the gap. The full variable domain, rest sourced from reference TRBV30 and TRBJ1-1, is SQTIHQWPATLVQPVGSPLSLECTVEGTSNPNLYWYRQAAGRGLQLLFYSVGIGQISSEVPQNLSASRPQDRQFILSSKKLLLSDSGFYLCAWSDTLEAFFGQGTRLTVV.

This chain uses TRBV7-2 with TRBJ2-7; 9 positions agree with TRBD1. Per germline, CDR1 SGHTA and CDR2 FQGNSA. The CDR3 runs 16 residues. V shed 1 base, J shed 0 bases, and the junction held 4 bases outside the gene matches. The CDR3 protein is CASSLGGGQGSYEQYF. The CDR3 DNA sequence: TGTGCCAGCAGCTTAGGAGGGGGACAGGGCTCCTACGAGCAGTACTTC.

J is TRBJ2-2 and V is TRBV4-3, with TRBD1 identical over 7 bases. V lost 4 bases to trimming and J lost 5 bases; unmatched junction nucleotides: 10. Germline values: CDR1 LGHNA, CDR2 YSLEER. The CDR3 consists of 16 residues. The CDR3 DNA follows: TGCGCCAGCAGCCCACTAAAGACAGGGAAAACCGGGGAGCTGTTTTTT. Its translation: CASSPLKTGKTGELFF.

This rearrangement joins TRBV18 to TRBJ2-1; 11 nucleotides align to TRBD1. This CDR3 comprises 15 residues. Germline values: CDR1 KGHSH, CDR2 LQKENI. With V trimmed by 5 bases and J by 9 bases, 9 bases remained unmatched. CDR3 in DNA: TGTGCCAGCTCAGCCGGACAGGGGGCAGTGGGTGAGCAGTTCTTC. This translates into CASSAGQGAVGEQFF.

The chain employs TRBV5-1 and TRBJ1-2; TRBD1 matches at 8 bases. Germline V lookup: CDR1 SGHRS, CDR2 YFSETQ. The CDR3 consists of 13 residues. The V and J ends lost 4 bases and 7 bases, in that order; junction bases with no gene match: 6. The CDR3 DNA follows: TGCGCCAGCAGCCCCGGGACAGGCTCTGGCTACACCTTC. Translated, it gives CASSPGTGSGYTF.

In its sample, this clone was seen once. V usage is TRBV10-2 and J usage is TRBJ2-7; TRBD2 agrees at 10 bases. This CDR3 is built from 16 residues. V shed 3 bases and J 1 base; nucleotides not matched to a gene: 6. Per germline, CDR1 WSHSY and CDR2 SAAADI. CDR3: CASSDFRTSGSYEQYF. In DNA, the CDR3 is TGCGCCAGCAGTGACTTCAGGACTAGCGGATCCTACGAGCAGTACTTC.

This clone was recorded once. The chain recombines TRBV5-4 with TRBJ2-2, with TRBD1 matching over 7 bases. The CDR3 totals 15 residues. Unmatched junction bases numbered 10, after V lost 4 bases and J lost 7 bases. Per the germline V gene, CDR1 is SGHNT and CDR2 is YYREEE (reference sequence). The CDR3 bases are TGTGCCAGCAGCAAAAAGGGACAGTACAGCGGGGAGCTGTTTTTT. Encoded protein: CASSKKGQYSGELFF.

V is TRBV2 and J is TRBJ2-3; D is perhaps TRBD2 (6 bases). Per germline, CDR1 SNHLY and CDR2 FYNNEI. This CDR3 has 11 residues. V lost 10 bases and J 5 bases, leaving 10 bases between the germline ends. DNA for the CDR3: TGTGCCACTAGACTAGTAGATACGCAGTATTTT. Protein product: CATRLVDTQYF.

The rearrangement joins TRBV7-6 to TRBJ1-2; perhaps TRBD1 as D (6 bases). The V end lost 4 bases, the J end lost 2 bases, and 8 bases lay between the germline ends. Germline loops: CDR1 SGHVS, CDR2 FNYEAQ. This CDR3 comprises 13 residues. CDR3 protein: CASSSGQNYGYTF. CDR3 sequence (DNA): TGTGCCAGCAGCTCAGGACAGAACTATGGCTACACCTTC.

This clone was counted once. The chain employs TRBV7-2 and TRBJ1-1; possibly TRBD1 for D (5 bases). CDR3 length equals 16 residues. V lost 3 bases and J lost 0, with 14 bases in between. Germline V lookup: CDR1 SGHTA, CDR2 FQGNSA. The CDR3, as DNA: TGTGCCAGCAGCTTCGCGTGGGGGGGGGTGAACACTGAAGCTTTCTTT. This translates into CASSFAWGGVNTEAFF.

This clone was detected only once. The CDR3 DNA is TGTGCCAGCAGCTTGACAGTCTACGAGCAGTACTTC. It translates to CASSLTVYEQYF. J is TRBJ2-7 and V is TRBV5-5; D unclear. Per germline, CDR1 SGHKS and CDR2 YYEKEE (reference sequence). The CDR3 loop spans 12 amino acids. V lost 1 base and J lost 3, with 5 bases in between.

Concerning this clone: Different DNA sequences within this sample yield the same CDR3. The chain employs TRBV4-3 and TRBJ1-3, with D hard to call. Looked up from germline, CDR1 is LGHNA and CDR2 is YSLEER. V lost 0 bases and J lost 1, with 10 bases in between. This CDR3 spans 16 amino acids. The CDR3 region is CASSQDRSLSGNTIYF. Written as DNA, the CDR3 is TGCGCCAGCAGCCAAGATAGGAGCCTTTCTGGAAACACCATATATTTT.